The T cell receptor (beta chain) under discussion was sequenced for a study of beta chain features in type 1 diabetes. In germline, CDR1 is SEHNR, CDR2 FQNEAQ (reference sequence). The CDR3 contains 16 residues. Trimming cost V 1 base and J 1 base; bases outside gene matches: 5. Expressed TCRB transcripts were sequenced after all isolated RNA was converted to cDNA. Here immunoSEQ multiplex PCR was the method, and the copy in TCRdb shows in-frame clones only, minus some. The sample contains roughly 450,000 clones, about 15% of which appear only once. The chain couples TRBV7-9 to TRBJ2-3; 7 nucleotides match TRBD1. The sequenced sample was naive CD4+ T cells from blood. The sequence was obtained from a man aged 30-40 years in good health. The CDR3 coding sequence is TGTGCCAGCAGCTTAGGGAGAGGGGGCGGCACAGATACGCAGTATTTT. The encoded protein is CASSLGRGGGTDTQYF. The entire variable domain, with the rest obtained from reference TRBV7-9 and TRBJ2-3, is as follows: DTGVSQNPRHKITKRGQNVTFRCDPISEHNRLYWYRQTLGQGPEFLTYFQNEAQLEKSRLLSDRFSAERPKGSFSTLEIQRTEQGDSAMYLCASSLGRGGGTDTQYFGPGTRLTVL.